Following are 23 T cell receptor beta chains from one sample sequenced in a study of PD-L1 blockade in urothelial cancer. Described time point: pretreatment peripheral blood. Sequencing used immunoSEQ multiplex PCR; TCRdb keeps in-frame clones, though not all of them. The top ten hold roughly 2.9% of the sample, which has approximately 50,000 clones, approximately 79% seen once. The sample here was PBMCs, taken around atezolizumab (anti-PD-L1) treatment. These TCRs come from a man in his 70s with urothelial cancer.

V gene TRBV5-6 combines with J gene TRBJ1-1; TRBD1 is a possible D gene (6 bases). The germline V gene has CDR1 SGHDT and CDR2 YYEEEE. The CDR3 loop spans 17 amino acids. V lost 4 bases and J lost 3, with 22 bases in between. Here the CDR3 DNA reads TGTGCCAGCAGCAGAACAGGGTATGAGGGTCGGGACACTGAAGCTTTCTTT. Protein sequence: CASSRTGYEGRDTEAFF.

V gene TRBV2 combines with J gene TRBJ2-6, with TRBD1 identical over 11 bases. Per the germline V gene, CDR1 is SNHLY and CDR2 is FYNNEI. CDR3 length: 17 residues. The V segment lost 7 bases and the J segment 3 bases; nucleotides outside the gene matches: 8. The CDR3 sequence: CASTPGQGVSGANVLTF. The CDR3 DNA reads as TGTGCCAGCACCCCGGGACAGGGGGTTAGTGGGGCCAACGTCCTGACTTTC.

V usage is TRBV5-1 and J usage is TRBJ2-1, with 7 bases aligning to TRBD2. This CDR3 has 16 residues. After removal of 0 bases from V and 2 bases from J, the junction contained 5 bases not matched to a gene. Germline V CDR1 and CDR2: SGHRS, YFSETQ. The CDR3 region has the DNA TGCGCCAGCAGCTTGGGGCTAGCGGTCACCTACAATGAGCAGTTCTTC. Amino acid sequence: CASSLGLAVTYNEQFF. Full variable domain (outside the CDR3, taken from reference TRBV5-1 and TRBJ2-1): KAGVTQTPRYLIKTRGQQVTLSCSPISGHRSVSWYQQTPGQGLQFLFEYFSETQRNKGNFPGRFSGRQFSNSRSEMNVSTLELGDSALYLCASSLGLAVTYNEQFFGPGTRLTVL.

In DNA, the CDR3 is TGTGCCAGCAGCGACTGGAACACCGGGGAGCTGTTTTTT. It codes for CASSDWNTGELFF. The V gene is TRBV9, the J gene TRBJ2-2; D ambiguous. Germline V gene sequence: CDR1 SGDLS, CDR2 YYNGEE. V was cut by 3 bases and J by 1 base, with 4 bases left in between. CDR3 length: 13 residues. Full variable domain (missing parts from reference TRBV9 and TRBJ2-2): DSGVTQTPKHLITATGQRVTLRCSPRSGDLSVYWYQQSLDQGLQFLIQYYNGEERAKGNILERFSAQQFPDLHSELNLSSLELGDSALYFCASSDWNTGELFFGEGSRLTVL.

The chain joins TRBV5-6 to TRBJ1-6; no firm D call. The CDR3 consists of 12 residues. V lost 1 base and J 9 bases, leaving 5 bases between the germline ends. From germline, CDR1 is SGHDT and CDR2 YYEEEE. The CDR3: CASSLTSSPLHF. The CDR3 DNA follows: TGTGCCAGCAGCTTGACTTCTTCACCCCTCCACTTT. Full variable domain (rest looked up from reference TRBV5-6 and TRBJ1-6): DAGVTQSPTHLIKTRGQQVTLRCSPKSGHDTVSWYQQALGQGPQFIFQYYEEEERQRGNFPDRFSGHQFPNYSSELNVNALLLGDSALYLCASSLTSSPLHFGNGTRLTVT.

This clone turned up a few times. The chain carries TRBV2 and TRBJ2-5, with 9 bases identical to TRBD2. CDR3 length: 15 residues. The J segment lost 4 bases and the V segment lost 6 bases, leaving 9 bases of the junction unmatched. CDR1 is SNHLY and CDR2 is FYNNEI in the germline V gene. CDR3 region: CASRKRREGVETQYF. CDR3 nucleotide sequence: TGTGCCAGCAGAAAAAGGCGGGAGGGCGTAGAGACCCAGTACTTC.

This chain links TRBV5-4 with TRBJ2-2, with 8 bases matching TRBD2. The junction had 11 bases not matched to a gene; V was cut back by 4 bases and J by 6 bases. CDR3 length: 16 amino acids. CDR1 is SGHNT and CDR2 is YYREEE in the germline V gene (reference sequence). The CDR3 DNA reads TGTGCCAGCAGCCCCTCCAGCGGGAGAAAGGCCGGGGAGCTGTTTTTT. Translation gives CASSPSSGRKAGELFF.

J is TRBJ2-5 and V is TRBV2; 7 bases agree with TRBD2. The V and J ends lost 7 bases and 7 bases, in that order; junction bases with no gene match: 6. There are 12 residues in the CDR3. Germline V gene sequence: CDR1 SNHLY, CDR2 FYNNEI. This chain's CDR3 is CASMLGEGTQYF. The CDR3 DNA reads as TGTGCCAGCATGCTGGGGGAGGGGACCCAGTACTTC.

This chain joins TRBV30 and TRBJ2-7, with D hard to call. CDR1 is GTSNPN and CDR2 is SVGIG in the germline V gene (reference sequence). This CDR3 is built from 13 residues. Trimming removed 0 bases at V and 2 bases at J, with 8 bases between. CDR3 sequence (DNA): TGTGCCTGGAGTGTCACAGCCCCCTACGAGCAGTACTTC. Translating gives CAWSVTAPYEQYF.

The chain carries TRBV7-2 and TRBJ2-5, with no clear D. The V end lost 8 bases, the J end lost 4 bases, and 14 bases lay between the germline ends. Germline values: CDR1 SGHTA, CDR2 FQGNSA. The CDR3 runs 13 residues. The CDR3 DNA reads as TGTGCCAGCCGACGGGTAGCAAGAGAGACCCAGTACTTC. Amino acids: CASRRVARETQYF.

DNA for the CDR3: TGTGCCAGCAGCTTGAGCGGGGCCAACTATGGCTACACCTTC. It codes for CASSLSGANYGYTF. The J gene is TRBJ1-2, the V gene TRBV5-6; TRBD1 is a possible D gene (5 bases). The germline gives CDR1 SGHDT, CDR2 YYEEEE. The CDR3 contains 14 residues. V was cut by 1 base and J by 2 bases, with 9 bases left in between.

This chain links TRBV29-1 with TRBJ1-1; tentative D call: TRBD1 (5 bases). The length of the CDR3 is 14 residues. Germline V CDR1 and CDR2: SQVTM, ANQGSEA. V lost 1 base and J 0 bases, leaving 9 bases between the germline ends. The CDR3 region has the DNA TGCAGCGTTGAAGGGGAGGGGATGAACACTGAAGCTTTCTTT. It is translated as CSVEGEGMNTEAFF.

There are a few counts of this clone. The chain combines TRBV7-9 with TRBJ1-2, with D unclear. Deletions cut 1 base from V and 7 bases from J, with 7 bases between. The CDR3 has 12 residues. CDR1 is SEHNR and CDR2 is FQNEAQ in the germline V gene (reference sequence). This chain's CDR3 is CASSLGAAGYTF. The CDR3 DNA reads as TGTGCCAGCAGCTTAGGGGCAGCTGGCTACACCTTC.

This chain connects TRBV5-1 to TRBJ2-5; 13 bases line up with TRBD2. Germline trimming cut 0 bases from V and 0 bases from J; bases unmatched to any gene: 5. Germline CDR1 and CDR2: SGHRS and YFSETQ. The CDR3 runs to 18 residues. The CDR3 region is CASSLGTSGGVYQETQYF. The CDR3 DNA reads TGCGCCAGCAGCTTGGGCACTAGCGGGGGGGTGTACCAAGAGACCCAGTACTTC.

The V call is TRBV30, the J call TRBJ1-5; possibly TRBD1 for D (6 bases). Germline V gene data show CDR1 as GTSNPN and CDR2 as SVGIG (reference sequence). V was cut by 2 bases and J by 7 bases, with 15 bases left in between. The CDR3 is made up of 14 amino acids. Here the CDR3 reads CAWSRARGGQPQHF. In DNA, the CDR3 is TGTGCCTGGAGTCGGGCCAGGGGAGGGCAGCCCCAGCATTTT.

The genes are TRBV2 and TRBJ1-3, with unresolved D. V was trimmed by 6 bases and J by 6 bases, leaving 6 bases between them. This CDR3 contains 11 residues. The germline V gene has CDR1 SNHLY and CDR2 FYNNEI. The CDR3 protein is CASRRENTIYF. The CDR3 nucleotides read TGTGCCAGCAGGAGGGAAAACACCATATATTTT.

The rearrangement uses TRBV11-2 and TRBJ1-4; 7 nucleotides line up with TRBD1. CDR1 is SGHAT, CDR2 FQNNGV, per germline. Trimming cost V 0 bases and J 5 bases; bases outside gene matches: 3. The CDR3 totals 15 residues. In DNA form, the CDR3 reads TGTGCCAGCAGCTTAGAGGGACAGAAGAATGAAAAACTGTTTTTT. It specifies CASSLEGQKNEKLFF.

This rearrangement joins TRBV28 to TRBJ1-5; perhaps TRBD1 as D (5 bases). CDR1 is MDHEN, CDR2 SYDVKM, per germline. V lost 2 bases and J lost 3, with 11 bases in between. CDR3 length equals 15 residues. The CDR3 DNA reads TGTGCCAGCAGTTTAACAGGACACCCCAATCAGCCCCAGCATTTT. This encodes CASSLTGHPNQPQHF.

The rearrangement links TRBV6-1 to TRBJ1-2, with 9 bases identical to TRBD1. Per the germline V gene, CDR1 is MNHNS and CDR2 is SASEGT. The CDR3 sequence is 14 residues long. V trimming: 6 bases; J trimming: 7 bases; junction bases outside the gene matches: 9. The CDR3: CASRGTGGAGGYTF. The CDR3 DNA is TGTGCCAGCAGGGGAACAGGGGGCGCAGGTGGCTACACCTTC.

As DNA, the CDR3 is TGTGCCAGTAGTACATTAGCGGGATCCCAAGAGACCCAGTACTTC. As protein: CASSTLAGSQETQYF. V gene TRBV19 combines with J gene TRBJ2-5, with 8 bases lining up with TRBD2. Germline V gene sequence: CDR1 LNHDA, CDR2 SQIVND (reference sequence). This CDR3 is 15 amino acids long. With 4 bases clipped from V and 1 base from J, the junction kept 5 bases outside the gene matches.

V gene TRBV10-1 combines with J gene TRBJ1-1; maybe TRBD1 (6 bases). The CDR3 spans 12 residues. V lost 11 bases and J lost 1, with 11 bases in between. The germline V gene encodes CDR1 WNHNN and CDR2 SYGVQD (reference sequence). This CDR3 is CAPWGQNTEAFF. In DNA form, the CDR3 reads TGCGCCCCCTGGGGGCAGAACACTGAAGCTTTCTTT.

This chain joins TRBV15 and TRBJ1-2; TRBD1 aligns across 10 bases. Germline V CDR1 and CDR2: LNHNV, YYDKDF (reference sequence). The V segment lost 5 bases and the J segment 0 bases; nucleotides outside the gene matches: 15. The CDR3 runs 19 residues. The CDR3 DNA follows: TGTGCCACCAGCGGATTGCACCGGGACAGGGGACCTGCTAACTATGGCTACACCTTC. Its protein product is CATSGLHRDRGPANYGYTF.

The CDR3 protein is CASSEDWRGEQKLFF. CDR3 nucleotide sequence: TGTGCCAGCAGTGAAGATTGGCGCGGCGAACAAAAACTGTTTTTT. The rearrangement joins TRBV6-1 to TRBJ1-4, with no clear D. Per germline, CDR1 MNHNS and CDR2 SASEGT. This CDR3 spans 15 amino acids. Trimming pared 1 base from V and 9 bases from J, leaving 15 bases between.